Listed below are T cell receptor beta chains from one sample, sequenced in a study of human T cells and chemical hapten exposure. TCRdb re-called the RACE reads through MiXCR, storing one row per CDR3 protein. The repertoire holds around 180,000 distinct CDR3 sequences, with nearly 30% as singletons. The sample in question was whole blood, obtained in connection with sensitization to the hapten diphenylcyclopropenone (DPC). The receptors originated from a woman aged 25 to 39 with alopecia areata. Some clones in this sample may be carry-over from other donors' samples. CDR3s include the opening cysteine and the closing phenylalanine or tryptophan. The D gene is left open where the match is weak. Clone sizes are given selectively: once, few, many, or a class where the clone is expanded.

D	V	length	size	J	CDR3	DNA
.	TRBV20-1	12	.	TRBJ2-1	CSARMGSWEQFF	TGCAGTGCTAGAATGGGGTCCTGGGAGCAGTTCTTC
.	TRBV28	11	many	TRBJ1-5	CASSTNQPQHF	TGTGCCAGCAGCACCAATCAGCCCCAGCATTTT
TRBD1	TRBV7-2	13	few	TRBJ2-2	CASSLGQSGELFF	TGTGCCAGCAGCTTGGGACAGTCCGGGGAGCTGTTTTTT
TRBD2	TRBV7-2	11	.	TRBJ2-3	CASSQAGGPYF	TGTGCCAGCAGCCAAGCGGGAGGGCCGTATTTT
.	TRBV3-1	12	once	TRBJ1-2	CASSYEQGGYTF	TGTGCCAGCAGCTACGAACAGGGAGGCTACACCTTC
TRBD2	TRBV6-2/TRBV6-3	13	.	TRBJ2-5	CASGRGPPGTQYF	TGTGCCAGCGGGAGGGGACCCCCTGGGACCCAGTACTTC
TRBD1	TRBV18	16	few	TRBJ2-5	CASSPRTGGGKETQYF	TGTGCCAGCTCACCCCGAACAGGGGGTGGAAAAGAGACCCAGTACTTC
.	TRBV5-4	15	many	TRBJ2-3	CASSPDLQGTDTQYF	TGTGCCAGCAGCCCAGACCTACAAGGCACAGATACGCAGTATTTT
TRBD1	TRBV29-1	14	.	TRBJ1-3	CSVNQGATGNTIYF	TGCAGCGTTAATCAGGGGGCGACGGGAAACACCATATATTTT
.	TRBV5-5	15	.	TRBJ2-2	CASSTDWADTGELFF	TGTGCCAGCAGCACCGACTGGGCCGACACCGGGGAGCTGTTTTTT
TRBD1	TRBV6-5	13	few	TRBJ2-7	CASSRQGGREQYF	TGTGCCAGCAGCCGACAGGGGGGGAGGGAGCAGTACTTC
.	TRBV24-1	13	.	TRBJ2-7	CATSDPYTYEQYF	TGTGCCACCAGTGACCCCTACACTTACGAGCAGTACTTC
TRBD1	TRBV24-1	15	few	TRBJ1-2	CATSADATGESGYTF	TGTGCCACCAGTGCCGACGCTACAGGGGAAAGTGGCTACACCTTC
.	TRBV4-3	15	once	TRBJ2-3	CASSQDRPAADTQYF	TGCGCCAGCAGCCAAGATCGTCCAGCGGCAGATACGCAGTATTTT
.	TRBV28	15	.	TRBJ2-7	CASRSAEGGGYEQYF	TGTGCCAGCAGATCAGCGGAGGGAGGGGGGTACGAGCAGTACTTC
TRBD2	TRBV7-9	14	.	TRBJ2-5	CASSLSGSGETQYF	TGTGCCAGCAGCCTTAGCGGGAGCGGAGAGACCCAGTACTTC
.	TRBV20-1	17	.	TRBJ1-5	CSARDWARGGSNQPQHF	TGCAGTGCTAGAGATTGGGCCAGGGGAGGTAGCAATCAGCCCCAGCATTTT
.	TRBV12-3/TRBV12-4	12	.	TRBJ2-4	CASSIGTNIQYF	TGTGCCAGCAGTATCGGGACTAACATTCAGTACTTC
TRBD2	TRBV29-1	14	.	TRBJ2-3	CSVGTSGALDTQYF	TGCAGCGTTGGGACTAGCGGGGCGCTGGATACGCAGTATTTT
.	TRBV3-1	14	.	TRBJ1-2	CASSFRDANYGYTF	TGTGCCAGCAGCTTCCGGGACGCGAACTATGGCTACACCTTC
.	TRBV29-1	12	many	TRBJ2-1	CSVLSGYNEQFF	TGCAGCGTTCTTAGCGGCTACAATGAGCAGTTCTTC
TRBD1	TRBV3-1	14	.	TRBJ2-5	CASSRGQTQETQYF	TGTGCCAGCAGCCGGGGACAGACCCAAGAGACCCAGTACTTC
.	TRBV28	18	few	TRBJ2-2	CASSPLWGVRGNTGELFF	TGTGCCAGCAGTCCACTCTGGGGTGTGAGGGGGAACACCGGGGAGCTGTTTTTT
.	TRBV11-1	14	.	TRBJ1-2	CASSPQTENYGYTF	TGTGCCAGCAGCCCACAGACGGAGAACTATGGCTACACCTTC
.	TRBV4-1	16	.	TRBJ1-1	CASSQDLVRLNTEAFF	TGCGCCAGCAGCCAAGATTTGGTTCGGCTAAACACTGAAGCTTTCTTT
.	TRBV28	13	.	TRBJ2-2	CASNSANTGELFF	TGTGCCAGCAACAGCGCGAACACCGGGGAGCTGTTTTTT
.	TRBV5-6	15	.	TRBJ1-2	CASSKTLQGNYGYTF	TGTGCCAGCAGCAAAACCCTACAGGGCAACTATGGCTACACCTTC
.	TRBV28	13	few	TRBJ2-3	CASKAPWLDTQYF	TGTGCCAGCAAAGCCCCCTGGTTGGATACGCAGTATTTT
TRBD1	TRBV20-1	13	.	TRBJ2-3	CSATRQGTDTQYF	TGCAGTGCTACCCGACAGGGGACAGATACGCAGTATTTT
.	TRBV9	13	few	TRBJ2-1	CASSVDAGNEQFF	TGTGCCAGCAGCGTGGACGCTGGGAATGAGCAGTTCTTC
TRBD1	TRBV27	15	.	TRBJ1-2	CASSLTGTDPNGYTF	TGTGCCAGCAGTTTAACCGGGACAGACCCCAATGGCTACACCTTC
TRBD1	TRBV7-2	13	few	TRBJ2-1	CASSLRGRDEQFF	TGTGCCAGCAGTCTCAGGGGGCGGGATGAGCAGTTCTTC
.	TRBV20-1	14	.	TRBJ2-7	CSASWQGSSYEQYF	TGCAGTGCTAGTTGGCAGGGGAGTTCGTACGAGCAGTACTTC
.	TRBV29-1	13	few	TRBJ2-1	CSVGQNPYNEQFF	TGCAGCGTTGGTCAGAATCCTTACAATGAGCAGTTCTTC
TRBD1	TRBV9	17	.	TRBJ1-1	CASSKGQSDLVGTEAFF	TGTGCCAGCAGCAAGGGACAGTCTGATCTCGTAGGAACTGAAGCTTTCTTT
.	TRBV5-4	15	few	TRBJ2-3	CASRRAVSSTDTQYF	TGTGCCAGCAGACGGGCGGTTTCTAGCACAGATACGCAGTATTTT
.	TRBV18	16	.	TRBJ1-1	CASSPTLETAHTEAFF	TGTGCCAGCTCACCCACGTTGGAGACAGCCCACACTGAAGCTTTCTTT
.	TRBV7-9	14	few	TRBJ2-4	CASSVPGQQNIQYF	TGTGCCAGCAGCGTTCCGGGACAACAAAACATTCAGTACTTC
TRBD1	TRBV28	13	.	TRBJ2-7	CASSLRTGSGQYF	TGTGCCAGCAGTTTGAGGACAGGGTCGGGGCAGTACTTC
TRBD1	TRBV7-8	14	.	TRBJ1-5	CASSSQGARQPQHF	TGTGCCAGCAGCTCACAGGGGGCACGGCAGCCCCAGCATTTT
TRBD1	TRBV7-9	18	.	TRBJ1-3	CASSPIGAQGANGNTIYF	TGTGCCAGCAGCCCCATTGGCGCCCAGGGGGCTAATGGAAACACCATATATTTT
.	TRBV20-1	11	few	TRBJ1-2	CVGAGLVGYTF	TGCGTGGGAGCGGGGTTAGTAGGCTACACCTTC
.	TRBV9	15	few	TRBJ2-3	CASTASALSTDTQYF	TGTGCCAGCACCGCTTCTGCCCTCAGCACAGATACGCAGTATTTT
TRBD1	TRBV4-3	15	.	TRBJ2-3	CASSQIRGPTDTQYF	TGCGCCAGCAGCCAGATCAGGGGGCCCACAGATACGCAGTATTTT
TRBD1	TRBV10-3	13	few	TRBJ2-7	CAIRSDRAYEQYF	TGTGCCATCAGGAGTGACAGGGCCTACGAGCAGTACTTC
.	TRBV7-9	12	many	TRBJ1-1	CASRQGNTEAFF	TGTGCCAGCAGACAGGGGAACACTGAAGCTTTCTTT
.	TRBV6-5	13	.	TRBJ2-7	CASSATGSYEQYF	TGTGCCAGCAGTGCGACAGGAAGCTACGAGCAGTACTTC
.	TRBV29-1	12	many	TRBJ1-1	CSVIVSGAEAFF	TGCAGCGTGATCGTGTCCGGCGCTGAAGCTTTCTTT
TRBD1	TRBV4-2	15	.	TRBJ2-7	CASSQPGQAVYEQYF	TGTGCCAGCAGCCAGCCCGGACAGGCGGTTTACGAGCAGTACTTC
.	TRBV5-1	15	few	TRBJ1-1	CASSIDDPLRTEAFF	TGCGCCAGCAGCATAGATGACCCTTTGAGGACTGAAGCTTTCTTT
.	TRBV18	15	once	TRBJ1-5	CASSPFGSGNQPQHF	TGTGCCAGCTCTCCCTTTGGAAGTGGCAATCAGCCCCAGCATTTT
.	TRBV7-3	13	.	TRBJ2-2	CASSFDHTGELFF	TGTGCCAGCAGCTTCGACCACACCGGGGAGCTGTTTTTT
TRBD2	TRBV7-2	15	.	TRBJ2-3	CASSSSGPLTDTQYF	TGTGCCAGCAGCTCTAGCGGCCCCCTGACAGATACGCAGTATTTT
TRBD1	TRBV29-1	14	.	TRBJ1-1	CSGGQGAGYTEAFF	TGCAGCGGCGGACAGGGGGCGGGGTACACTGAAGCTTTCTTT
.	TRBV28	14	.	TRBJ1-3	CASSLSLGGNTIYF	TGTGCCAGCAGTTTAAGCCTGGGAGGAAACACCATATATTTT